This T cell receptor (beta chain) was sequenced in a study of immune evolution from preneoplasia to lung adenocarcinoma (dated by TCRdb to the early 2020s). In terms of the full investigation: HLA loss of heterozygosity was found in 7% of AIS, roughly 16% of MIA and 33% of ADC lesions, and in no AAH lesions. The study profiled immune contexture across lung adenocarcinoma precursors and invasive adenocarcinoma using immune gene expression, TCR sequencing and multiplex immunofluorescence. Resected precursor lesions (AAH, AIS, MIA) and invasive adenocarcinomas were compared against paired morphologically normal lung tissue. The sample size was set by how many specimens were available, not by a prior power calculation. The immune data were integrated with whole exome sequencing and methylation data obtained from the same cohort of nodules. The overall cohort was made up of nearly 55 patients with pulmonary nodules who had surgical resection. TCR sequencing data came from 45 to 65 patients. It was reported in the study that 100 or so samples were used for TCR sequencing. POLYSOLVER was used to infer Class I HLA alleles from exome data, and LOHHLA was used to detect allele-specific HLA loss. Overall results and qualifications from the work: Normal lung had the highest top T cell clone frequencies, and these frequencies appeared to fall progressively from AAH through AIS, MIA and invasive adenocarcinoma. Clonality was highest in normal lung, while later-stage lesions appeared to have lower clonality but higher T cell density and diversity. Findings were based on association rather than direct causation; larger cohorts with long-term follow-up and longitudinal biopsies were deemed needed. T cell clonality was highest in KRAS-mutant nodules compared with EGFR-mutant or double wild-type lesions. All patients were from Japan and China, so applicability to Western populations was uncertain.

V loses 6 bases, J loses 7 bases, and the germline ends lie 18 bases apart. The CDR3 runs 14 residues from the cysteine to the phenylalanine. Only the CDR3 DNA stays, 42 bases, in frame from base 1. Per the germline V gene (reference sequence), LNHDA is the CDR1 and SQIVND is the CDR2. Comment on this clone: The specificity of this receptor is unknown. It has no much larger one-base neighbor in the sample; base qualities were not kept.

Patients underwent resection in Japan or China between about 2014 and 2017. Two lung cancer pathologists independently confirmed the histologic diagnosis of each case on H&E slides. Macro-dissection after pathologic assessment enriched premalignant or tumor cells for nucleic acid extraction. The AllPrep DNA/RNA FFPE Kit was used to isolate DNA from FFPE tissue. The immunoSEQ hsTCRbeta Kit was used to sequence TCR beta CDR3 regions from DNA. As for the original processing: The ImmunoSEQ Analyzer was used to analyse the TCR sequencing data. T cell clonality was defined as 1 minus Pielou's evenness computed on productive rearrangements. T cell diversity was measured with the inverse Simpson index on productive templates. T cell density was TCR beta template counts normalized to usable DNA, estimated by amplifying and sequencing housekeeping genes. TCR metrics were compared across histologic stages using two-sided Kruskal-Wallis tests. This immuneACCESS table, as held by TCRdb, lists in-frame sequences with V and J called but not all clones. Of the missing ones, under half trace to an unresolved V gene in checked studies; the others have no known cause. From that table come the V and J calls and clone size; the DNA was used to work out D and trimming. The sample table holds about 7,300 clones, of which roughly 72% were seen once. The ten most abundant clones make up 10% to 14% of the sample.

The receptor comes from a donor older than 65 with lung adenocarcinoma. Some clones in this sample may be carry-over from other donors' samples. Source material: FFPE lung adenocarcinoma in situ tissue. Explained via the paper, the cell subset or site label denotes: preinvasive adenocarcinoma in situ (AIS). The receptor chain draws on TRBV19 and TRBJ1-2; no confident D gene assignment can be made. The CDR3 region: CASRPTNFVGGYTF. The nucleotide sequence reads as follows: TGTGCCAGTAGACCCACCAACTTCGTGGGTGGCTACACCTTC.